A single sample is the source of the 8 T cell receptor beta chains below, sequenced in a study of blood T cells in healthy people across ages. The use of a sample-barcoded 5' primer and a J-beta primer mix characterized a second PCR of about 7 to 12 cycles. TCRdb passed the 5' RACE reads through MiXCR, listing each CDR3 protein once. The sample holds roughly 680,000 distinct CDR3 sequences, approximately 50% seen once. The sample comprised blood. The receptors derive from a woman aged 55-69 years in good health.

This clonotype has just one count. V is TRBV5-1 and J is TRBJ2-1; 7 bases fit TRBD1. CDR1 SGHRS and CDR2 YFSETQ come from the germline V gene. V trimming: 4 bases; J trimming: 5 bases; junction bases outside the gene matches: 3. The CDR3 has 13 amino acids. As DNA, the CDR3 is TGCGCCAGCAGCATGGGACAGAACAATGAGCAGTTCTTC. Translation: CASSMGQNNEQFF.

Details on this clonotype: This may arise from a read error, as a much more abundant clone is one base away. V gene TRBV27 combines with J gene TRBJ2-7; 7 bases fit TRBD1. This CDR3 has 18 residues. The J segment lost 0 bases and the V segment lost 5 bases, leaving 16 bases of the junction unmatched. Germline V gives CDR1 MNHEY, CDR2 SMNVEV (reference sequence). The CDR3 DNA reads TGTGCCAGCAGTCCAATCCCGGGACAGAGGGCGGGCTCCTACGAGCAGTACTTC. Protein sequence: CASSPIPGQRAGSYEQYF.

In the case of this clonotype: A junction end diverges from the germline sequence, so it may reflect a read error. This rearrangement joins TRBV12-3 or TRBV12-4 to TRBJ2-7; D gene ambiguous. The CDR3 length is 13 residues. As DNA, the CDR3 is TGTGCCAGCAAAGCGACTCCGTCCTACGAGCAGTGCTTC. Translating gives CASKATPSYEQCF.

The chain carries TRBV18 and TRBJ2-7; D gene unclear. Per germline, CDR1 KGHSH and CDR2 LQKENI. This CDR3 has 12 amino acids. The ends were cut back, 0 bases at V and 7 bases at J, with 7 bases in the middle. This chain's CDR3 is CASSPPNNEQYF. CDR3 in DNA: TGTGCCAGCTCACCACCAAACAATGAGCAGTACTTC.

The chain combines TRBV27 with TRBJ2-1; 7 bases are shared with TRBD1. With the DNA end fitting TRBJ2-7 better, the J assignment may be wrong. This CDR3 is built from 13 residues. Looked up from germline, CDR1 is MNHEY and CDR2 is SMNVEV (reference sequence). For the CDR3, the DNA is TGTGCCAGCAGAGGACAGGAGAACAATGAGCAGTACTTC. This codes for CASRGQENNEQYF.

In its sample, this clonotype was seen once. The rearrangement uses TRBV18 and TRBJ1-1; D not resolved. Between the trimmed V and J ends, which lost 3 bases and 7 bases, there was a span of 15 bases. Germline V gene data show CDR1 as KGHSH and CDR2 as LQKENI. The CDR3 is made up of 14 amino acids. CDR3 DNA: TGTGCCAGCTCACCTACCACAAGGTTTCATGAAGCTTTCTTT. It codes for CASSPTTRFHEAFF. Full variable domain (remainder filled in from reference TRBV18 and TRBJ1-1): NAGVMQNPRHLVRRRGQEARLRCSPMKGHSHVYWYRQLPEEGLKFMVYLQKENIIDESGMPKERFSAEFPKEGPSILRIQQVVRGDSAAYFCASSPTTRFHEAFFGQGTRLTVV.

This clonotype has a handful of counts. J is TRBJ2-1 and V is TRBV2, with D hard to call. The CDR3 contains 11 residues. The V end was cut by 3 bases, the J end by 11 bases, with 8 bases between. Looked up from germline, CDR1 is SNHLY and CDR2 is FYNNEI. The CDR3 spells CASSESTKQFF. CDR3 DNA: TGTGCCAGCAGTGAGTCTACCAAGCAGTTCTTC.

In this sample, this clonotype turned up once. This sequence joins TRBV29-1 and TRBJ2-1; D may be TRBD2 (6 bases). This CDR3 contains 13 residues. The V end was cut by 4 bases, the J end by 0 bases, with 7 bases between. Per the germline V gene, CDR1 is SQVTM and CDR2 is ANQGSEA. CDR3 sequence reads: CSVGDFSYNEQFF. Written as DNA, the CDR3 is TGCAGCGTTGGGGACTTCTCCTACAATGAGCAGTTCTTC.